The rows below give T cell receptor beta chains drawn from one sample of a study of radiotherapy plus CTLA-4 blockade in lung cancer. TCRdb keeps only in-frame clones here, not all; method: immunoSEQ multiplex PCR. The repertoire includes about 39,000 clones, about four fifths of them detected once, and less than 25% sits in the top ten. Sequencing used peripheral blood, obtained from a patient treated with radiotherapy plus ipilimumab. These receptors all stem from a human donor with non-small cell lung cancer that progressed on radiotherapy plus ipilimumab. Each CDR3 is given with its conserved first and last residue. D genes are given only for firm matches. Not all rows give a size; the values are once, few, many and, for expanded clones, a class.

clone_size | d_call | j_call | v_call | cdr3_nt | cdr3_aa
. | TRBD1 | TRBJ2-3 | TRBV6-1 | TGTGCCAGCAGTGGAGGGGACAGGGATGCAGATACGCAGTATTTT | CASSGGDRDADTQYF
. | TRBD1 | TRBJ1-2 | TRBV11-2 | TGTGCCAGCAGCTCATTCGGGCGAAGGGGGCTAGGCTACACCTTC | CASSSFGRRGLGYTF
few | TRBD2 | TRBJ2-3 | TRBV7-2 | TGTGCCGCGGGAGGGGGGATAACAGATACGCAGTATTTT | CAAGGGITDTQYF
. | TRBD2 | TRBJ2-2 | TRBV11-2 | TGTGCCAGCAGCTTAGCGGTAGCGGGGGGGCCGGACCGGGAGCTGTTTTTT | CASSLAVAGGPDRELFF
. | . | TRBJ1-5 | TRBV19 | TGTGCCAGTAGAGCACTGAGGCAGGGCCAGGGCAATCAGCCCCAGCATTTT | CASRALRQGQGNQPQHF
. | . | TRBJ1-1 | TRBV14 | TGTGCCAGCAGCCAAGGTTTTTTAGGGGTTGGAACTGAAGCTTTCTTT | CASSQGFLGVGTEAFF
. | TRBD1 | TRBJ2-5 | TRBV12-5 | TGTGCTAGTGCAGGGGGCGTAGGAGAGACCCAGTACTTC | CASAGGVGETQYF
. | . | TRBJ1-3 | TRBV28 | TGTGCCAGCAGTATCCTCGGAAACACCATATATTTT | CASSILGNTIYF
. | TRBD1 | TRBJ2-7 | TRBV19 | TGTGCCAGTACGGGACAGGGAGCTTACGAGCAGTACTTC | CASTGQGAYEQYF
many | TRBD2 | TRBJ2-2 | TRBV9 | TGTGCCAGCAGCGTAGTTGGACTAGGGACTAGCGGCACCGGGGAGCTGTTTTTT | CASSVVGLGTSGTGELFF
. | . | TRBJ1-3 | TRBV19 | TGTGCCAGTAGTACCACAACAGGGCCGGGAAACACCATATATTTT | CASSTTTGPGNTIYF
. | TRBD2 | TRBJ2-2 | TRBV5-6 | TGTGCCAGCAGCCGACTAGCGGGGGGGACCGGGGAGCTGTTTTTT | CASSRLAGGTGELFF
few | . | TRBJ2-5 | TRBV29-1 | TGCAGCGTTGAAGACAGGGGAGAGACCCAGTACTTC | CSVEDRGETQYF
. | . | TRBJ1-2 | TRBV7-2 | TGTGCCAGCAGCTTAGCTGGGCAGGGAGGCTACACCTTC | CASSLAGQGGYTF
. | . | TRBJ2-7 | TRBV10-3 | TGTGCCATCAGTTCGCAGGGCTACGAGCAGTACTTC | CAISSQGYEQYF
. | TRBD1 | TRBJ2-3 | TRBV5-1 | TGCGCCAGCAGCTTGGAGGTGGGACAGATCACAGATACGCAGTATTTT | CASSLEVGQITDTQYF
. | . | TRBJ1-2 | TRBV7-2 | TGTGCCAGCAGCTTAGATTTATCGTCAGGAATCGATGGCTACACCTTC | CASSLDLSSGIDGYTF
. | TRBD2 | TRBJ2-3 | TRBV6-1 | TGTGCCAGCAGTGAAACTAGCGGGTCAAGCACAGATACGCAGTATTTT | CASSETSGSSTDTQYF
. | . | TRBJ1-5 | TRBV12-5 | TGTGCTAGTGGTTTGGCCGGAGCAGGGAGGTCACAGCCCCAGCATTTT | CASGLAGAGRSQPQHF
. | . | TRBJ2-3 | TRBV9 | TGTGCCAGCAGCGTAGCCCCATTCACAGATACGCAGTATTTT | CASSVAPFTDTQYF
. | TRBD1 | TRBJ1-3 | TRBV19 | TGTGCCAGTAGTATTGGGACAGGAACGTCTGGAAACACCATATATTTT | CASSIGTGTSGNTIYF
. | TRBD2 | TRBJ2-5 | TRBV5-1 | TGCGCCAGCAGCAGCGGGGACCAAGAGACCCAGTACTTC | CASSSGDQETQYF
. | TRBD2 | TRBJ2-1 | TRBV2 | TGTGCCAGCATCAAGTGGGGTCCGAGTAGCGGGGGCCAGTACAATGAGCAGTTCTTC | CASIKWGPSSGGQYNEQFF
. | . | TRBJ1-4 | TRBV10-3 | TGTGCCATCAGTGACGGCGGGGGGGATGAAAAACTGTTTTTT | CAISDGGGDEKLFF
few | . | TRBJ2-7 | TRBV2 | TGTGCCAGCAGTTCGGACAGTCACGAGCAGTACTTC | CASSSDSHEQYF
once | TRBD1 | TRBJ2-2 | TRBV5-1 | TGCGCCAGCTCCGTCCAGGGACAGTCGAACACCGGGGAGCTGTTTTTT | CASSVQGQSNTGELFF
once | . | TRBJ1-4 | TRBV19 | TGTGCCAGTAGCCCCCCCCTCCGCTCAGCTAATGAAAAACTGTTTTTT | CASSPPLRSANEKLFF
. | TRBD2 | TRBJ2-3 | TRBV7-2 | TGTGCCAGCAGCGATCGACTGACTAGCGGGGGGCTCACAGATACGCAGTATTTT | CASSDRLTSGGLTDTQYF
. | TRBD1 | TRBJ2-7 | TRBV5-1 | TGCGCCAGCAGCTTGGTAGGACAGGGGACCCCCTACGAGCAGTACTTC | CASSLVGQGTPYEQYF
. | . | TRBJ1-5 | TRBV9 | TGTGCCAGCAGCCCCCGTGGGGGGTACGGACAGCCCCAGCATTTT | CASSPRGGYGQPQHF
. | . | TRBJ2-3 | TRBV5-1 | TGCGCCAGCAACTCACCACCTTGGGCAAGGGAGGCAGATACGCAGTATTTT | CASNSPPWAREADTQYF
. | TRBD1 | TRBJ1-2 | TRBV19 | TGTGCCAGTAACCGACCCGGGGACAGGCGACCCTATGGCTACACCTTC | CASNRPGDRRPYGYTF
. | . | TRBJ2-5 | TRBV27 | TGTGCCAGCAGTATCACAGGACCATGGGAGACCCAGTACTTC | CASSITGPWETQYF
few | . | TRBJ1-3 | TRBV15 | TGTGCCACCAGCATCCGCACGACGGGGAGCTCTGGAAACACCATATATTTT | CATSIRTTGSSGNTIYF
. | TRBD1 | TRBJ1-6 | TRBV28 | TGTGCCAGCAGTTCGCCTCCGGGACAGGGGGGTTCACCCCTCCACTTT | CASSSPPGQGGSPLHF
once | TRBD1 | TRBJ1-1 | TRBV9 | TGTGCCAGCAGCAAACGACAGGGCATGAACACTGAAGCTTTCTTT | CASSKRQGMNTEAFF
. | . | TRBJ2-2 | TRBV14 | TGTGCCAGCAGCCGCATTTCGGGGGGCCTCAACACCGGGGAGCTGTTTTTT | CASSRISGGLNTGELFF
once | TRBD1 | TRBJ2-7 | TRBV7-3 | TGTGCCAGCAGCTTAAACAGGGGGTACGAGCAGTACTTC | CASSLNRGYEQYF
once | TRBD2 | TRBJ2-3 | TRBV18 | TGTGCCAGCTTTAGGACTAGCGGCACAGATACGCAGTATTTT | CASFRTSGTDTQYF
. | . | TRBJ2-5 | TRBV19 | TGTGCCAGTAGTAATCGGGGGAGCCAAGAGACCCAGTACTTC | CASSNRGSQETQYF
. | TRBD2 | TRBJ2-1 | TRBV6-4 | TGTGCCAGCAGTGACGGGCGGGGGGGTCTTGATGAGCAGTTCTTC | CASSDGRGGLDEQFF
. | . | TRBJ2-6 | TRBV5-4 | TGTGCCAGCCTAGAGGGAGGCGGGGCCAACGTCCTGACTTTC | CASLEGGGANVLTF
. | TRBD2 | TRBJ2-3 | TRBV5-1 | TGCGCCAGCAGCCCTAGCGGGGGGAGTAGCACAGATACGCAGTATTTT | CASSPSGGSSTDTQYF
. | . | TRBJ1-2 | TRBV28 | TGTGCCAGCAGTGTAATGCTAGCGGGCTATGGCTACACCTTC | CASSVMLAGYGYTF
. | TRBD1 | TRBJ2-7 | TRBV5-1 | TGCGCCAGCAGCCCCCGGACAGGGGAGCTCTCCTACGAGCAGTACTTC | CASSPRTGELSYEQYF
. | TRBD1 | TRBJ1-6 | TRBV10-3 | TGTGCCACCTCTGGGACAGGGAATAATTCACCCCTCCACTTT | CATSGTGNNSPLHF
. | . | TRBJ2-3 | TRBV7-2 | TGTGCCAGCAGCCTCCACTGGGGGGCAGATACGCAGTATTTT | CASSLHWGADTQYF
. | . | TRBJ1-3 | TRBV19 | TGTGCCAGTAGTATAGGACAGTGGGGCTCTGGAAACACCATATATTTT | CASSIGQWGSGNTIYF
. | . | TRBJ1-2 | TRBV7-9 | TGTGCCAGCTTCCCTGAGACAGACTATGGCTACACCTTC | CASFPETDYGYTF